Below, 6 T cell receptor beta chains from the same sample are listed, as sequenced in a study of T cells in localized non-small cell lung cancer. TCRdb's table, derived via immunoSEQ multiplex PCR, lists solely in-frame clones and lacks some. This sample has 2,000 or so clones; about 30% occur once, and the top ten carry about 12%. Sequencing was performed on normal lung tissue next to the tumor, taken before any cancer treatment. These receptors were obtained from a woman aged 40-69 years with stage I lung adenocarcinoma.

V gene TRBV28 combines with J gene TRBJ2-1; 7 bases are a match to TRBD2. The J segment lost 3 bases and the V segment lost 4 bases, leaving 3 bases of the junction unmatched. CDR1 MDHEN and CDR2 SYDVKM come from the germline V gene. The CDR3 totals 14 residues. CDR3 in amino acids: CASSSPGGYNEQFF. The CDR3 DNA reads as TGTGCCAGCAGTTCACCGGGGGGCTACAATGAGCAGTTCTTC.

The V gene is TRBV19, the J gene TRBJ2-1; D not certain. V dropped 3 bases and J dropped 9 bases, with 9 bases sitting between them. CDR3 size: 12 residues. The germline V gene has CDR1 LNHDA and CDR2 SQIVND (reference sequence). The CDR3 DNA follows: TGTGCCAGTAGTATCGGTGGCGGTGAGCAGTTCTTC. Protein: CASSIGGGEQFF.

The chain combines TRBV19 with TRBJ2-7; 10 bases fit TRBD2. The germline gives CDR1 LNHDA, CDR2 SQIVND (reference sequence). The ends lost 1 base at V and 3 bases at J; junction bases unmatched: 3. CDR3 size: 15 residues. Here the CDR3 DNA reads TGTGCCAGTAGTATAGGGCTAGCGGGAGTCTACGAGCAGTACTTC. Amino acids: CASSIGLAGVYEQYF.

This chain connects TRBV5-1 to TRBJ2-3; a possible D gene is TRBD1 (5 bases). With 0 bases removed from V and 3 bases from J, the gap between germline ends came to 11 bases. The CDR3 is 15 amino acids. Germline loops: CDR1 SGHRS, CDR2 YFSETQ. CDR3 amino acids: CASSLGQKLTDTQYF. The CDR3 DNA reads TGCGCCAGCAGCTTGGGACAGAAATTAACAGATACGCAGTATTTT.

The genes are TRBV30 and TRBJ2-3; no firm D call. The CDR3 covers 12 residues. Germline V gene sequence: CDR1 GTSNPN, CDR2 SVGIG (reference sequence). The ends were cut back, 0 bases at V and 4 bases at J, with 5 bases in the middle. The CDR3 reads CAWSVRADTQYF. The CDR3 nucleotides are TGTGCCTGGAGTGTACGGGCAGATACGCAGTATTTT.

By frequency in the sample, this clone is large. This sequence joins TRBV11-3 and TRBJ2-3; 7 bases are a match to TRBD2. The ends lost 5 bases at V and 2 bases at J; junction bases unmatched: 7. Germline CDR1 reads SGHNT; CDR2 reads YENEEA. The CDR3 spans 15 residues. For the CDR3, the DNA is TGTGCCAGCAGCCCGCAGCGGGATACCACAGATACGCAGTATTTT. Translation gives CASSPQRDTTDTQYF.